The clone carrying this T cell receptor beta chain was seen just once. The sample originates from a study of blood T cell repertoires in COVID-19. Study at large: Samples taken during acute and convalescent COVID-19 were collected in the United States, Italy and Spain. T cells, B-cell-depleted T cells, or PBMCs supplied cDNA or gDNA.

Under the authors' procedure: By means of reference gene primer amplification, nucleated cell counts were estimated. Generated by immunoSEQ multiplex PCR, the TCRdb table keeps only in-frame clones and is missing some. V, J and clone size derive from that table, while D and trimming were established from the DNA sequence. The sample records under 30,000 clones, 86% being singletons. Trimming left V 5 bases short and J 6 bases short, with 14 bases between. The CDR3 consists of 13 residues. Germline V gene sequence: CDR1 MNHEY, CDR2 SVGAGI. The J gene is TRBJ2-7, the V gene TRBV6-5; D possibly corresponds to TRBD2 (6 bases). Material: peripheral blood. The sequence was obtained from a human donor with acute or convalescent COVID-19. The donor label of this sample is uncertain. As DNA, the CDR3 is TGTGCCAGCAGTACTCGGAGGGGTGGCGAGCAGTACTTC. Residues: CASSTRRGGEQYF.